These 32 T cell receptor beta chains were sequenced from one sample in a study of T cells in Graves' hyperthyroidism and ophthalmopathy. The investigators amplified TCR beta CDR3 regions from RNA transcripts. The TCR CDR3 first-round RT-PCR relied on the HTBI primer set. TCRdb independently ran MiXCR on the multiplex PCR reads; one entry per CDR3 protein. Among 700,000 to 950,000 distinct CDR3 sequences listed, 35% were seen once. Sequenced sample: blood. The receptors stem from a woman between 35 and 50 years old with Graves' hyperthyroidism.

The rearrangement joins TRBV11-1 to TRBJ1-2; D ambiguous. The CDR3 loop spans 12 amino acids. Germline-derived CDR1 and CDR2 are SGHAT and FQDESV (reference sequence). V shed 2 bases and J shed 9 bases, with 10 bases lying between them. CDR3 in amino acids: CASSLTEVSYTF. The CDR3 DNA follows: TGTGCCAGCAGCTTAACGGAGGTTAGCTACACCTTC.

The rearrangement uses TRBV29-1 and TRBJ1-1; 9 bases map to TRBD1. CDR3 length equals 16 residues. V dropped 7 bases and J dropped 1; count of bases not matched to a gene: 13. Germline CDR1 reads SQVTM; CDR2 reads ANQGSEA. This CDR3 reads CSARHRDRVSNTEAFF. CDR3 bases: TGCAGCGCCAGACACCGGGACAGGGTTTCGAACACTGAAGCTTTCTTT.

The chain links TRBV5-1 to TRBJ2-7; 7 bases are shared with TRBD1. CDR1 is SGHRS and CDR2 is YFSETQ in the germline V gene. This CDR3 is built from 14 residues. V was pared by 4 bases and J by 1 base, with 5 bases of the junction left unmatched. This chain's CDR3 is CASSNRQGSYEQYF. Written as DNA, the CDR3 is TGCGCCAGCAGCAACCGACAGGGTTCCTACGAGCAGTACTTC.

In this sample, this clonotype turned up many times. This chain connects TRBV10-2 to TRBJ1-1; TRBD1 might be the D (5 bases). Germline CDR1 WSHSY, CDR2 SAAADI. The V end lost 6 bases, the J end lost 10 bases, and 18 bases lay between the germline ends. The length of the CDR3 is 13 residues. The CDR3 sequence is CASRGEVGLAAFF. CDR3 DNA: TGCGCCAGCAGGGGGGAAGTCGGGCTGGCAGCTTTCTTT.

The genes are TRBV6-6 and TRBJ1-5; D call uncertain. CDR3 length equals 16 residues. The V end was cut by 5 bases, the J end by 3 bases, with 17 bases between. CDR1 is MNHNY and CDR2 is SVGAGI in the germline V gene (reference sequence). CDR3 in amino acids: CASSEPPGSDNQPQHF. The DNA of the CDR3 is TGTGCCAGCAGTGAACCGCCGGGATCAGACAATCAGCCCCAGCATTTT.

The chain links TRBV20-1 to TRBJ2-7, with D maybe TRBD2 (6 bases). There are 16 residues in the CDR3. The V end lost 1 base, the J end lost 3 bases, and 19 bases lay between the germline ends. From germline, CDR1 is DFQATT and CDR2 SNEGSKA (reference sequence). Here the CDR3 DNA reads TGCAGTGCTAGAGCCGCGGGGACTGAAGCTTTCTACGAGCAGTACTTC. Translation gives CSARAAGTEAFYEQYF.

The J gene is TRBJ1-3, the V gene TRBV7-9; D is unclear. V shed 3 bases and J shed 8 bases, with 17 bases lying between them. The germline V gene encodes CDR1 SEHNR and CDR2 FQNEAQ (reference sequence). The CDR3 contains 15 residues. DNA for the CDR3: TGTGCCAGCAGCTTTAGGGAGTATGGCGTGGACACCATATATTTT. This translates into CASSFREYGVDTIYF.

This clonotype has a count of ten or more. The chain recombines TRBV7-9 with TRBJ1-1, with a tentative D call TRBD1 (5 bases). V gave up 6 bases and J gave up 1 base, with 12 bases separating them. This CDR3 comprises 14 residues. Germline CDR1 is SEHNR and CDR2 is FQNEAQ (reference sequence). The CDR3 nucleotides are TGTGCCAGCAGACTCGGCCAGGGGAACACTGAAGCTTTCTTT. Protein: CASRLGQGNTEAFF.

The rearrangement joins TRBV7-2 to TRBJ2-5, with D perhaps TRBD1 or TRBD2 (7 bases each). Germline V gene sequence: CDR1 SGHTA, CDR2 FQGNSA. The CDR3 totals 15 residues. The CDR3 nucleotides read TGTGCGTCCCGAGCGGGACAGAACAACCAAGAGACCCAGTACTTC. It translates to CASRAGQNNQETQYF.

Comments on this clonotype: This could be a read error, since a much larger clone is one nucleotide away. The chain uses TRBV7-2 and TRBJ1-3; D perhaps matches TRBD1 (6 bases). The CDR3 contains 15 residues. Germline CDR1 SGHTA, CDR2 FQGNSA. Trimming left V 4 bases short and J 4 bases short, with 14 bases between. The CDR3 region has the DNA TGTGCCAGCAGCTCGGACAGTCTTCGGGGAAACACCATATATTTT. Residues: CASSSDSLRGNTIYF.

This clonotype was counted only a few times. CDR3 bases: TGTGCCAGCAGCTCAATGGAGGGGGGCTCGTCCTATAATTCACCCCTCCACTTT. Its translation: CASSSMEGGSSYNSPLHF. The rearrangement uses TRBV7-2 and TRBJ1-6, with TRBD1 as a possible D gene (6 bases). Between the trimmed V and J ends, which lost 4 bases and 1 base, there was a span of 17 bases. Germline V gene data show CDR1 as SGHTA and CDR2 as FQGNSA. The CDR3 length is 18 residues.

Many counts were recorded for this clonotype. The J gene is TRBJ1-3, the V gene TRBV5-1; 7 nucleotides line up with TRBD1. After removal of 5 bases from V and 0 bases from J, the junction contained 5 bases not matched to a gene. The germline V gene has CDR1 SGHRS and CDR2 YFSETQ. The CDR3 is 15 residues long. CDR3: CASRPGQISGNTIYF. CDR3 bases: TGCGCCAGCAGGCCGGGACAGATCTCTGGAAACACCATATATTTT.

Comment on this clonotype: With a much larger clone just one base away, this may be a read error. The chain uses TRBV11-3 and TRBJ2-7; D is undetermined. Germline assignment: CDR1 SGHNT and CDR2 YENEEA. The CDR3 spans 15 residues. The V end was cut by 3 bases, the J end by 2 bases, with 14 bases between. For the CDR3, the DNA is TGTGCCAGCAGCTTTGCGAGCCTGACCCCCTACGAGCAGTACTTC. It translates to CASSFASLTPYEQYF.

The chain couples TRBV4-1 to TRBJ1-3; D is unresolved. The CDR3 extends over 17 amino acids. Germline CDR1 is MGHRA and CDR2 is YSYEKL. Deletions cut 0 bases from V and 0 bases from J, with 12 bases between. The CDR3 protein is CASSQEGRGYSGNTIYF. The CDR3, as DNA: TGCGCCAGCAGCCAAGAGGGGAGAGGTTACTCTGGAAACACCATATATTTT.

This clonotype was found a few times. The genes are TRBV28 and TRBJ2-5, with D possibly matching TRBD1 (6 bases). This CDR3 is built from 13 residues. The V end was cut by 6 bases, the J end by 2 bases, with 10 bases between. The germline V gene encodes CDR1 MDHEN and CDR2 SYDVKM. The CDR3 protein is CASRKTGQETQYF. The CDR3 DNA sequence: TGTGCCAGCAGAAAGACAGGTCAAGAGACCCAGTACTTC.

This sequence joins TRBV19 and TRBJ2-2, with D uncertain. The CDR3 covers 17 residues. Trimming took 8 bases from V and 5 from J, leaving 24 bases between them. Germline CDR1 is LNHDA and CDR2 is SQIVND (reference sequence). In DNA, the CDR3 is TGTGCCAGTGCTTCCCAAGGGCTAGGAGAAGGAACCGGGGAGCTGTTTTTT. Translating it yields CASASQGLGEGTGELFF. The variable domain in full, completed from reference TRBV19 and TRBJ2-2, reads DGGITQSPKYLFRKEGQNVTLSCEQNLNHDAMYWYRQDPGQGLRLIYYSQIVNDFQKGDIAEGYSVSREKKESFPLTVTSAQKNPTAFYLCASASQGLGEGTGELFFGEGSRLTVL.

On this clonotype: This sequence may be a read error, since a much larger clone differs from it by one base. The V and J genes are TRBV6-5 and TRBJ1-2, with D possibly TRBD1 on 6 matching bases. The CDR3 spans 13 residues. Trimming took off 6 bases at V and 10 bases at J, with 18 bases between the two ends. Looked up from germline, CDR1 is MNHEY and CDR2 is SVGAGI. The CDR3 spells CASRLQGTKAYTF. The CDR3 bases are TGTGCCAGCAGACTACAGGGCACAAAGGCCTACACCTTC.

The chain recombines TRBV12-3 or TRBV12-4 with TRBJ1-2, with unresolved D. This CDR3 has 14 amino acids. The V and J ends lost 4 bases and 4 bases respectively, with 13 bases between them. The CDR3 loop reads CASSSRETGYGYTF. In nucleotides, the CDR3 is TGTGCCAGCAGTTCCCGGGAGACGGGCTATGGCTACACCTTC.

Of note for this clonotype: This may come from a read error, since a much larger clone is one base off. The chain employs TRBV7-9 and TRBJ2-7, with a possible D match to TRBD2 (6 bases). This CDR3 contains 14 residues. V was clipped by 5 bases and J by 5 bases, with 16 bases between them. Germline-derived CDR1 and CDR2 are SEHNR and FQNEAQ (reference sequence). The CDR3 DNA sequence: TGTGCCAGCAGCGCCATGGGGGGTTTCGACGAGCAGTACTTC. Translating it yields CASSAMGGFDEQYF.

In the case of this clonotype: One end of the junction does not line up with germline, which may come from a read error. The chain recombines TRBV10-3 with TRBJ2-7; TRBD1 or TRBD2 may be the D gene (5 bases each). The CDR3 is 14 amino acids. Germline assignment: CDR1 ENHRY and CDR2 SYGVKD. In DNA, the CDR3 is TGTGCCAGCAGTGAACGGGACGGAGCCTACGAGCAGTACTTC. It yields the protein CASSERDGAYEQYF.

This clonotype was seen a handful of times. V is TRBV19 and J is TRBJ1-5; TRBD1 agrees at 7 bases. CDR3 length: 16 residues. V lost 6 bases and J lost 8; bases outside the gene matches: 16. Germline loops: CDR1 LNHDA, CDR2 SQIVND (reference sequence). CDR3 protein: CASSKLTGTVVEPQHF. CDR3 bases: TGTGCCAGTAGCAAACTAACCGGGACAGTGGTTGAGCCCCAGCATTTT.

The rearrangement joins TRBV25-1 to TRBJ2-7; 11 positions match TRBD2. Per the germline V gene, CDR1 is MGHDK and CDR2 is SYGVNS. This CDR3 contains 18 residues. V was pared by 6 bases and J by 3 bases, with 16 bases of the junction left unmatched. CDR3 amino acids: CASSQEGLAGGRDYEQYF. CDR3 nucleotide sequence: TGTGCCAGCAGCCAAGAGGGTCTAGCGGGAGGCCGGGACTACGAGCAGTACTTC.

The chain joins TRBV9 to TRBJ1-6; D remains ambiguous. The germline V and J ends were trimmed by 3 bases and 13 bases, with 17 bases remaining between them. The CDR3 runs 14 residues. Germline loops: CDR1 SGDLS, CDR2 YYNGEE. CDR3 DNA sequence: TGTGCCAGCAGCGCCTCCGGGCCACAGTCTCCCCTCCACTTT. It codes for CASSASGPQSPLHF.

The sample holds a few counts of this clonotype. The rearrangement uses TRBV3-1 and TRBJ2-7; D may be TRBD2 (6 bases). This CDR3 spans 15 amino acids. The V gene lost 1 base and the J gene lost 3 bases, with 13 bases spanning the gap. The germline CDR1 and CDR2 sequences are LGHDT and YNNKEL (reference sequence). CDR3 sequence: CASSQGAGWHYEQYF. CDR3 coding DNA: TGTGCCAGCAGCCAAGGCGCGGGGTGGCACTACGAGCAGTACTTC.

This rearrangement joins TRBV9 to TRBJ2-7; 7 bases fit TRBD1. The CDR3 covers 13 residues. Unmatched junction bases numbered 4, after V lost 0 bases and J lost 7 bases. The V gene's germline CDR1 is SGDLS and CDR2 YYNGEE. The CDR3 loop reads CASSVDGTVEQYF. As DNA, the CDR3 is TGTGCCAGCAGCGTAGACGGGACAGTGGAGCAGTACTTC.

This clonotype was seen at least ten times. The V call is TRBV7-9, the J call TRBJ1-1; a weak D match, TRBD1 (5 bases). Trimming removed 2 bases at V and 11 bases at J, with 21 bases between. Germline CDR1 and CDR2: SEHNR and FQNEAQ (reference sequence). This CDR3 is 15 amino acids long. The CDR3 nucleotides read TGTGCCAGCAGCTTATTCGCCGGGACTCAAGCTGCGGCTTTCTTT. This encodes CASSLFAGTQAAAFF. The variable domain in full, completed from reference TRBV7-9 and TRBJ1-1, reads DTGVSQNPRHKITKRGQNVTFRCDPISEHNRLYWYRQTLGQGPEFLTYFQNEAQLEKSRLLSDRFSAERPKGSFSTLEIQRTEQGDSAMYLCASSLFAGTQAAAFFGQGTRLTVV.

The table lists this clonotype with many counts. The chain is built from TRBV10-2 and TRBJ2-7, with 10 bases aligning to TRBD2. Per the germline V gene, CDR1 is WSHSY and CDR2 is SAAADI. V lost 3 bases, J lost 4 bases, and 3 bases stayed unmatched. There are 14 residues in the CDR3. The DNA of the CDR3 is TGCGCCAGCAGTGATCCAGCGGGAGGGTACGAGCAGTACTTC. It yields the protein CASSDPAGGYEQYF.

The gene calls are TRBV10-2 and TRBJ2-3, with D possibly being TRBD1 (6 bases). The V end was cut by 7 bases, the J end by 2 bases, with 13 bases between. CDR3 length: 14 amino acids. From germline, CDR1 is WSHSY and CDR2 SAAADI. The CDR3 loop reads CASTETGPTDTQYF. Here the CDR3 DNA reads TGCGCCAGCACCGAGACAGGCCCCACAGATACGCAGTATTTT.

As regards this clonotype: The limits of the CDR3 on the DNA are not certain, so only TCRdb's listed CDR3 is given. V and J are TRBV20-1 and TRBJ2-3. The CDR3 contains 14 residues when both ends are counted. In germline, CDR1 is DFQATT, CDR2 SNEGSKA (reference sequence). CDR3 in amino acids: CSVPPVSGTDTQYF.

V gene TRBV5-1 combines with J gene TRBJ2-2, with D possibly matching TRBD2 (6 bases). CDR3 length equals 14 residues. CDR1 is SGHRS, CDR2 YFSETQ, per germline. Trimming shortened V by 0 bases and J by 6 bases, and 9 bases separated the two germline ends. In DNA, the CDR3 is TGCGCCAGCAGCTTGGCTCCGGGGGCCGGGGAGCTGTTTTTT. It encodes CASSLAPGAGELFF.

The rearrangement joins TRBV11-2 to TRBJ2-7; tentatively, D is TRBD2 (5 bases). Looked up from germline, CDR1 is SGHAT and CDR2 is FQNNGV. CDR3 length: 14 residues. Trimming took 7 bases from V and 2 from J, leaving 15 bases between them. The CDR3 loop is CASTLDEGTYEQYF. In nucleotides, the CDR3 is TGTGCCAGCACCCTGGACGAGGGAACCTACGAGCAGTACTTC.

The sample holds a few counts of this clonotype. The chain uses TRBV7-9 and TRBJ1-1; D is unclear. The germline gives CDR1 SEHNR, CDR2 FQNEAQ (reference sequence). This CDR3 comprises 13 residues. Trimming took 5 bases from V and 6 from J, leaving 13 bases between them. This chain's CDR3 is CASSQSGPPEAFF. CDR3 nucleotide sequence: TGTGCCAGCAGCCAATCAGGCCCCCCTGAAGCTTTCTTT.